This TCR beta chain was documented in a study of T cell responses to AZD1222 COVID-19 vaccine (dated by TCRdb to about 2021). Describing the broader study: TCR sequencing covered over 230 trial participants: 207 given two doses of AZD1222 and about 26 given two doses of MenACWY control vaccine. Trial participants were enrolled by age into subgroups of 18-55, 56-69 and 70-plus years, and approximately 150, 30 and 60 TCR-sequenced participants, respectively, were included in these subgroups.

Read against the paper, the sample's time point label means: about 28 days (+/-7) after the second vaccine dose. Because spike-specific TCR depth and breadth did not differ between the two schedules, AZD1222 recipients who got a second dose at roughly 4 weeks were pooled with those who got a second dose at roughly 12 weeks. Vaccinee samples came from UK trials COV001 and COV002, including a single-blind randomized controlled phase 2/3 trial of AZD1222 (ChAdOx1 nCoV-19) in healthy adults. For TCRbeta chain sequencing, PBMC samples were collected from trial participants at day 0 and at day 28 after the second dose. Points on this clone: No cognate antigen has been identified for it. Within one base of it there is no much larger clone, and no base qualities were kept.

The CDR3 regions of human TCRbeta chains were subjected to immunosequencing. On the study's bioinformatics: Repertoire TCRs were checked for matches against a reference library of SARS-CoV-2-specific TCRs that had been generated using the MIRA antigen-specificity platform. Breadth was defined as the fraction of unique TCRs that were SARS-CoV-2-associated. Depth was defined as the fraction of total T cells that were SARS-CoV-2-associated. Using the MIRA data, each spike-specific TCR was mapped to the spike region that the TCR reacts to and placed in a CD4 or CD8 class. Log10-transformed breadth and depth values were compared by one-way ANOVA with Sidak's multiple comparisons tests. Here the immuneACCESS table is served through TCRdb, limited to in-frame sequences with V and J called. Missing clones are a known gap in these copies; in checked studies unresolved V genes cover under half, and the rest lacks a known reason. That table gives V, J and clone size, and the DNA gave D and trimming. The sample table lists over 45,000 clones, about nine tenths of them with a count of one. In total, the top ten clones hold approximately 5% of the sample.

For this chain, trimming is 0 bases at the V end and 3 bases at the J end, and the number of junction bases without a gene match is 5. Reading from cysteine to phenylalanine, the CDR3 counts 16 amino acids. Here the CDR3 DNA is all that survives: 48 bases in frame from base 1. CDR1 and CDR2, looked up from the germline V gene, are SNHLY and FYNNEI. What the authors observed across the whole study: No day 14 peak-response samples were available, so repertoires were characterized only after the peak T cell response. CD4 TCRs associated with the vaccine covered the entire spike protein, and the dominant responses were in regions 160-218 and 743-854. Participants were mostly white British and included more females than males, and it was suggested by the authors that clonal diversity may have been underestimated. Reportedly, almost half of the unique spike-specific TCRs recognized epitopes lying outside the regions that are mutated in the B.1.351 and B.1.1.7 variants. In the small 56-69-year group, the increase in depth fell short of significance, most likely because of low power. A significant rise in spike-specific TCR breadth and depth was observed after two AZD1222 doses relative to day 0 and relative to MenACWY recipients. Conclusions about previously exposed vaccinees were limited because only six AZD1222 recipients were SARS-CoV-2 seropositive at baseline.

Sequenced material: peripheral blood, taken 28 days after the second AZD1222 dose. The chain uses TRBV2 and TRBJ2-7; 10 bases in the middle match TRBD1. This TCR derives from an adult who received the AZD1222 COVID-19 vaccine. The CDR3 reads as follows: CASSEAPGQGFYEQYF. The DNA is TGTGCCAGCAGTGAAGCCCCGGGACAGGGGTTCTACGAGCAGTACTTC.